This entry lists 13 T cell receptor beta chains sequenced from one sample in a study of identical twins. MiXCR was run by TCRdb on the 5' RACE reads, yielding one entry per CDR3 protein. The data contain around 280,000 distinct CDR3 sequences, under 9% of them singletons. The same sample was also used in a study of yellow fever vaccine responses in identical twins.

What was sequenced was memory (CD45RO+) T cells sorted from blood. The receptor set was obtained from a woman between 18 and 30 years old in good health.

This clonotype was recorded at least ten times. The V gene is TRBV3-1, the J gene TRBJ2-1; D is perhaps TRBD2 (6 bases). V was shortened by 1 base and J by 8 bases, with 9 bases between the two germline ends. The germline V gene encodes CDR1 LGHDT and CDR2 YNNKEL (reference sequence). CDR3 length equals 13 residues. DNA for the CDR3: TGTGCCAGCAGCCAAGGGGGAGGCGATGAGCAGTTCTTC. This translates into CASSQGGGDEQFF.

V and J are TRBV4-2 and TRBJ1-2; D is perhaps TRBD1 (5 bases). The CDR3 has 15 residues. Germline V gene data show CDR1 as LGHNA and CDR2 as YNFKEQ. V was trimmed by 0 bases and J by 8 bases, leaving 16 bases between them. The CDR3 is CASSQETGQGYGYTF. CDR3 nucleotide sequence: TGTGCCAGCAGCCAAGAAACTGGGCAGGGATACGGCTACACCTTC.

In this sample, this clonotype turned up a few times. This chain joins TRBV14 and TRBJ2-1, with D possibly matching TRBD1 (5 bases). Trimming stripped 0 bases from V and 7 bases from J, with 19 bases between. CDR1 is SGHDN, CDR2 FVKESK, per germline. The CDR3 runs to 17 residues. The CDR3 region has the DNA TGTGCCAGCAGCCAAGATTTGTGGCAGGGTCACTTAAATGAGCAGTTCTTC. It is translated as CASSQDLWQGHLNEQFF.

Ten or more counts support this clonotype. The chain combines TRBV10-3 with TRBJ1-2; TRBD1 is a possible D gene (5 bases). The ends were cut back, 0 bases at V and 6 bases at J, with 17 bases in the middle. CDR1 is ENHRY and CDR2 is SYGVKD in the germline V gene. This CDR3 contains 16 residues. CDR3 protein: CAISESTLDSGDGYTF. The CDR3 DNA reads as TGTGCCATCAGTGAGTCGACTCTAGACAGTGGAGATGGCTACACCTTC.

This clonotype was picked up many times. Germline and junction disagree at one end, which may indicate a read error. The chain combines TRBV2 with TRBJ2-1; D is uncertain. This CDR3 is 11 amino acids long. CDR1 and CDR2 (germline): SNHLY, FYNNEI. The CDR3 sequence: CASRDYGEQFF. For the CDR3, the DNA is TGTGCCAGCCGTGATTATGGTGAGCAGTTCTTC.

The chain links TRBV10-3 to TRBJ2-5; 10 bases align to TRBD1. CDR1 is ENHRY, CDR2 SYGVKD, per germline. The V segment lost 4 bases and the J segment 3 bases; nucleotides outside the gene matches: 8. The CDR3 totals 16 residues. CDR3 sequence: CAISAGRGQGKETQYF. In nucleotides, the CDR3 is TGTGCCATCAGTGCAGGTCGGGGACAGGGGAAAGAGACCCAGTACTTC.

This clonotype came up a few times. The V call is TRBV5-5, the J call TRBJ2-7; weak D call: TRBD2 (7 bases). Between the trimmed V and J ends, which lost 0 bases and 6 bases, there was a span of 19 bases. Looked up from germline, CDR1 is SGHKS and CDR2 is YYEKEE (reference sequence). The CDR3 is 16 residues long. The CDR3 loop reads CASSLGGGPLSAEQYV. CDR3 in DNA: TGTGCCAGCAGCTTGGGCGGGGGCCCTCTTTCTGCCGAGCAGTACGTC.

The chain uses TRBV20-1 and TRBJ2-7, with D possibly matching TRBD2 (5 bases). V was clipped by 4 bases and J by 5 bases, with 27 bases between them. CDR1 is DFQATT, CDR2 SNEGSKA, per germline (reference sequence). The CDR3 extends over 17 amino acids. The CDR3 DNA reads as TGCAGTGCTAACCCCTCCGGTCACACTAGAGGGTCCAACGAGCAGTACTTC. The encoded protein is CSANPSGHTRGSNEQYF.

The V call is TRBV5-5, the J call TRBJ2-1; 12 bases fit TRBD2. Germline trimming cut 0 bases from V and 6 bases from J; bases unmatched to any gene: 10. This CDR3 region has 18 residues. Germline CDR1 is SGHKS and CDR2 is YYEKEE (reference sequence). The DNA for the CDR3 is TGTGCCAGCAGCTTGGGACTAGCGGGAGATTGGATTGGCAATGAGCAGTTCTTC. Amino acid sequence: CASSLGLAGDWIGNEQFF.

This clonotype was counted a few times. The J gene is TRBJ2-1, the V gene TRBV20-1; D possibly uses TRBD1 or TRBD2 (5 bases each). This CDR3 is built from 16 residues. V was cut by 2 bases and J by 6 bases, with 20 bases left in between. Per germline, CDR1 DFQATT and CDR2 SNEGSKA (reference sequence). In nucleotides, the CDR3 is TGCAGTGCTAGAAAACCGACAGCGGAAGAACCCAATGAGCAGTTCTTC. The encoded protein is CSARKPTAEEPNEQFF.

The rearrangement uses TRBV6-2 or TRBV6-3 and TRBJ2-2; D is possibly TRBD1 or TRBD2 (6 bases each). The CDR3 has 18 residues. Trimming removed 4 bases at V and 0 bases at J, with 18 bases between. Looked up from germline, CDR1 is MNHEY and CDR2 is SVGEGT. The CDR3: CASSFPFGGNPNTGELFF. The CDR3 bases are TGTGCCAGCAGTTTCCCCTTCGGGGGCAATCCGAACACCGGGGAGCTGTTTTTT.

Only a few counts were recorded for this clonotype. This chain uses TRBV7-8 with TRBJ2-5; possibly TRBD1 or TRBD2 for D (7 bases each). CDR3 length: 16 amino acids. Germline V gene data show CDR1 as SGHVS and CDR2 as FQNEAQ. V was pared by 1 base and J by 5 bases, with 17 bases between. The CDR3 is CASSLGAGGVRETQYF. Written as DNA, the CDR3 is TGTGCCAGCAGCTTAGGGGCAGGGGGGGTTAGGGAGACCCAGTACTTC.

This clonotype has at least ten counts. The CDR3 is CASSSRQGAGELFF. The CDR3 DNA reads as TGTGCCAGCAGCTCCCGACAGGGGGCCGGGGAGCTGTTTTTT. The rearrangement links TRBV7-6 to TRBJ2-2; TRBD1 aligns across 9 bases. V shed 4 bases and J 6 bases; nucleotides not matched to a gene: 3. CDR1 is SGHVS and CDR2 is FNYEAQ in the germline V gene. The CDR3 runs 14 residues.